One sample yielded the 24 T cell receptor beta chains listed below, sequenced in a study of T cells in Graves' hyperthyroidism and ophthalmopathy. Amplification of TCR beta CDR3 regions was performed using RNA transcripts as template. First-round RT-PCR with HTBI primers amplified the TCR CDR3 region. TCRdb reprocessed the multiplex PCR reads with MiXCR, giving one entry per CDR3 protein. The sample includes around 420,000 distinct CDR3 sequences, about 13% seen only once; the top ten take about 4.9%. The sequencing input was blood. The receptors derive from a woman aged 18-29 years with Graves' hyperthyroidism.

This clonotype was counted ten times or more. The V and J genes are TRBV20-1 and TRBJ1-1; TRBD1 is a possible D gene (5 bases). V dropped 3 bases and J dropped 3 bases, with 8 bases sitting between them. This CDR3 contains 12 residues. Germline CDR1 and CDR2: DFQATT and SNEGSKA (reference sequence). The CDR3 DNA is TGCAGTGCTAGGGGCAGGGACACTGAAGCTTTCTTT. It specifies CSARGRDTEAFF.

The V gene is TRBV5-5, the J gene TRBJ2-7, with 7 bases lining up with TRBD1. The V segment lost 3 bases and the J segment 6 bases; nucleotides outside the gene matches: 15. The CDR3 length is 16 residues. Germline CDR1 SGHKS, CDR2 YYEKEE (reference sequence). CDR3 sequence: CASSSQGNLRQGEQYF. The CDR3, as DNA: TGTGCCAGCAGCTCCCAAGGGAACCTTAGACAGGGCGAGCAGTACTTC.

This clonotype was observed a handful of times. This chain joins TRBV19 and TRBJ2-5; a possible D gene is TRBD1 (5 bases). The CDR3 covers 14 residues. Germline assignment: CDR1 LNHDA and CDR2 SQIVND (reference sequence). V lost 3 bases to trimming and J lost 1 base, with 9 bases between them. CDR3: CASSMQGPQETQYF. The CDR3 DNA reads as TGTGCCAGTAGTATGCAGGGCCCCCAAGAGACCCAGTACTTC.

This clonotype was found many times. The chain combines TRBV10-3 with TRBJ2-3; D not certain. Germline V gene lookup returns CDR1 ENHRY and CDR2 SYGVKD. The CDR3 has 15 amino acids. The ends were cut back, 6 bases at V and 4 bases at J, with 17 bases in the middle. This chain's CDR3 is CAISTRPDPADTQYF. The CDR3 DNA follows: TGTGCCATCAGCACAAGGCCTGATCCCGCAGATACGCAGTATTTT.

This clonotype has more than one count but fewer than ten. Here the CDR3 DNA reads TGTGCCAGCAGCTTTGGGGCGGGAGCGGTTGAGCAGTTCTTC. It specifies CASSFGAGAVEQFF. The chain employs TRBV7-8 and TRBJ2-1, with 7 bases that match TRBD2. Germline CDR1 and CDR2: SGHVS and FQNEAQ. The CDR3 loop spans 14 amino acids. V gave up 3 bases and J gave up 9 bases; unmatched junction bases: 8.

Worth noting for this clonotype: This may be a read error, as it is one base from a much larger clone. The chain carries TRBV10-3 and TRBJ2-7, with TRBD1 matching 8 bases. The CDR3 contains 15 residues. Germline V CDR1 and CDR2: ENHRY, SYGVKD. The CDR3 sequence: CAISEGGQASHEQHF. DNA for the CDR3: TGTGCCATCAGTGAGGGGGGACAGGCCAGCCACGAGCAGCACTTC.

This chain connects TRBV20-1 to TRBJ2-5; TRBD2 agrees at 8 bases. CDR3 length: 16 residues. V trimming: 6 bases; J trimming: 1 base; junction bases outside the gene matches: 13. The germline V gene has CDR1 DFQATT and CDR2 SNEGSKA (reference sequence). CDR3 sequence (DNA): TGCAGTGCAAATCCTGCCCGACTAGCGTCCCAAGAGACCCAGTACTTC. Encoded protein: CSANPARLASQETQYF.

This chain's CDR3 is CASSYRRSGELFF. CDR3 nucleotides: TGTGCCAGCAGTTACCGTCGAAGCGGGGAGCTGTTTTTT. The V call is TRBV6-5, the J call TRBJ2-2, with no clear D. The CDR3 totals 13 residues. V lost 2 bases and J lost 7, with 8 bases in between. Germline V gives CDR1 MNHEY, CDR2 SVGAGI.

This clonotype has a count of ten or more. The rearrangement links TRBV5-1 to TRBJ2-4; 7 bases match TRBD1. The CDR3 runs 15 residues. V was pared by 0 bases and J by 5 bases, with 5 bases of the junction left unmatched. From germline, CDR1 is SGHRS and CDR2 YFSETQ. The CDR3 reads CASSLGGQGENIQYF. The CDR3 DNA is TGCGCCAGCAGCTTGGGGGGTCAGGGGGAAAACATTCAGTACTTC.

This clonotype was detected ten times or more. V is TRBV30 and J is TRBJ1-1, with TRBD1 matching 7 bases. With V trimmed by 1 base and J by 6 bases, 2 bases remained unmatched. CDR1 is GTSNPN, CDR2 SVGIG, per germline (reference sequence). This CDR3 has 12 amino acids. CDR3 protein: CAWSAGGAEAFF. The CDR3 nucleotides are TGTGCCTGGAGTGCAGGGGGGGCTGAAGCTTTCTTT.

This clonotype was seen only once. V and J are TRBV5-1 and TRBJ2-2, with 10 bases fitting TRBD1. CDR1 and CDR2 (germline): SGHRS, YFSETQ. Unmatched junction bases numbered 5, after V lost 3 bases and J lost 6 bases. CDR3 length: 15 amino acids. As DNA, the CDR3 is TGCGCCAGCAGCTCCGCCGGGACAGGGGCCGGGGAGCTGTTTTTT. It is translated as CASSSAGTGAGELFF.

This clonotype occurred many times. CDR3 region: CASSTTGRETQYF. CDR3 sequence (DNA): TGTGCCAGCAGTACTACAGGGAGAGAGACCCAGTACTTC. The rearrangement joins TRBV12-3 or TRBV12-4 to TRBJ2-5, with D possibly matching TRBD1 (6 bases). V shed 5 bases and J shed 4 bases, with 11 bases lying between them. This CDR3 is 13 amino acids long.

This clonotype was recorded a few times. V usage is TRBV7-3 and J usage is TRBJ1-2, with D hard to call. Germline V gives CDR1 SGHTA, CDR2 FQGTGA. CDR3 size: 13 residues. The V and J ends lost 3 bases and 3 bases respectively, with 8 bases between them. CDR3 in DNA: TGTGCCAGCAGCTTCCCAGGAGACTATGGCTACACCTTC. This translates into CASSFPGDYGYTF. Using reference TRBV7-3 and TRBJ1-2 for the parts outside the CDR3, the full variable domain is GAGVSQTPSNKVTEKGKYVELRCDPISGHTALYWYRQSLGQGPEFLIYFQGTGAADDSGLPNDRFFAVRPEGSVSTLKIQRTERGDSAVYLCASSFPGDYGYTFGSGTRLTVV.

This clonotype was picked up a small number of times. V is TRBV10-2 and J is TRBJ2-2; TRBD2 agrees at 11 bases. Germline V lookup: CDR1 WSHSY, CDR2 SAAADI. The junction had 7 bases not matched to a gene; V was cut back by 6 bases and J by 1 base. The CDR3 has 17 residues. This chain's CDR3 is CASSETGTSGNTGELFF. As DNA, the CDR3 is TGCGCCAGCAGCGAAACTGGGACTAGCGGGAACACCGGGGAGCTGTTTTTT.

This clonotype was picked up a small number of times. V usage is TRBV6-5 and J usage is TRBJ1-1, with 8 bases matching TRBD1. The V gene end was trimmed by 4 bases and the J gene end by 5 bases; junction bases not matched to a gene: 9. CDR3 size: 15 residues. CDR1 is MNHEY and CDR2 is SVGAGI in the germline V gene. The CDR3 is CASSFDGTGPTEAFF. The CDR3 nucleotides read TGTGCCAGCAGTTTCGACGGGACAGGCCCTACTGAAGCTTTCTTT.

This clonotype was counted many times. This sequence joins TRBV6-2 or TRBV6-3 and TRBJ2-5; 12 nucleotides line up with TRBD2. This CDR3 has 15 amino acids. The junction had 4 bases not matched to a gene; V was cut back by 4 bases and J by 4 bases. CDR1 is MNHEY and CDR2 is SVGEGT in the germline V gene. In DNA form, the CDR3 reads TGTGCCAGCAGTTCGGCACTAGCGGGAGGAGAGACCCAGTACTTC. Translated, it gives CASSSALAGGETQYF.

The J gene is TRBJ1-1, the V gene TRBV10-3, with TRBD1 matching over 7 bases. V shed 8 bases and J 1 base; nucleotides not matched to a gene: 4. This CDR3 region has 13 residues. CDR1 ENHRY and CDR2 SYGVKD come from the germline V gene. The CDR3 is CAIGQGGNTEAFF. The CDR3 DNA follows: TGTGCCATCGGTCAGGGGGGGAACACTGAAGCTTTCTTT.

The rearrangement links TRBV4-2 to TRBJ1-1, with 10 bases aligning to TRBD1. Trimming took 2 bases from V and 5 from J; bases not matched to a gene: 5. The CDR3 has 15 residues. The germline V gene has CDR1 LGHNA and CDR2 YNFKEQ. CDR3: CASSQLGQGGTEAFF. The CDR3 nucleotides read TGTGCCAGCAGCCAACTTGGACAGGGGGGAACTGAAGCTTTCTTT.

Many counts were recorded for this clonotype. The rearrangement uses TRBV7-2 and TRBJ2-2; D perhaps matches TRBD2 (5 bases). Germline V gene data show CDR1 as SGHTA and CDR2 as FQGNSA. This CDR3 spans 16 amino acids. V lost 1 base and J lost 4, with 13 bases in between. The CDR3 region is CASSLGGNRRTGELFF. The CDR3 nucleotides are TGTGCCAGCAGCTTAGGAGGGAATCGGCGCACCGGGGAGCTGTTTTTT.

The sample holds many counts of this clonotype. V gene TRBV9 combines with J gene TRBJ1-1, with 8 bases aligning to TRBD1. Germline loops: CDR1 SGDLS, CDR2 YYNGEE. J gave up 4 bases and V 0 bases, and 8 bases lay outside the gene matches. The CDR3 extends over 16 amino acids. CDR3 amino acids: CASSVVDRGGITEAFF. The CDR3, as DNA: TGTGCCAGCAGCGTAGTAGACAGGGGCGGGATCACTGAAGCTTTCTTT.

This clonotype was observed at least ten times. CDR3 DNA sequence: TGTGCCAGCAGCTTAGATCCCTCCTACAATGAGCAGTTCTTC. It encodes CASSLDPSYNEQFF. This chain links TRBV11-2 with TRBJ2-1; D remains unclear. The germline gives CDR1 SGHAT, CDR2 FQNNGV. Trimming took off 0 bases at V and 0 bases at J, with 3 bases between the two ends. This CDR3 comprises 14 residues.

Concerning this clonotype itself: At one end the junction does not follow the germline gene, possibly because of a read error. The CDR3: CASSVAGSHNGQFF. The CDR3 DNA is TGTGCCAGCAGTGTAGCGGGGTCCCACAATGGGCAGTTCTTC. The V call is TRBV6-1, the J call TRBJ2-1, with TRBD2 identical over 8 bases. This CDR3 has 14 amino acids. Germline lookup yields CDR1 MNHNS and CDR2 SASEGT.

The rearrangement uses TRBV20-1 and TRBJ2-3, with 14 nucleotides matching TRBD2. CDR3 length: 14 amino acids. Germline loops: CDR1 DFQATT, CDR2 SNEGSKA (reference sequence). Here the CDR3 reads CRAGTSGRTDTQYF. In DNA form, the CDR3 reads TGCAGAGCCGGGACTAGCGGGAGAACAGATACGCAGTATTTT.

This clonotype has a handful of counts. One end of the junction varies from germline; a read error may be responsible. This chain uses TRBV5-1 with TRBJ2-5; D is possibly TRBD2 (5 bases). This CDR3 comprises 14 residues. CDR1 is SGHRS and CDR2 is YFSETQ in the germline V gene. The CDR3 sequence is CASGLGTSQETQYF. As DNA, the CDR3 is TGCGCCAGCGGCTTGGGAACTAGCCAAGAGACCCAGTACTTC.